This TCR beta chain was captured in a study of shared clonotypes between healthy human individuals. Turning to the study itself: Donors had three CD4 naive, three CD4 memory, two CD8 naive and one CD8 memory plate apiece.

Per germline, CDR1 KGHSH and CDR2 LQKENI. This CDR3 is built from 13 residues. Trimming took 2 bases from V and 7 from J, leaving 11 bases between them. The repertoire was sequenced with immunoSEQ multiplex PCR; TCRdb's copy has only in-frame clones and lacks some. This sample has a few million clones, with 85% to 95% found just once. In this sample, this clone turned up once. Its specificity is unknown. Study observations and caveats: At large depth, rarefaction still showed sorted-subset sequencing to be incomplete.

Sequencing was done on a sample of naive CD4+ T cells from PBMCs. Subset here: CD45RA+ positively selected. The chain carries TRBV18 and TRBJ1-1; D may be TRBD1 (5 bases). This sequence was found in a man in his late teens or twenties in good health. Some clones in this sample may be carry-over from other donors' samples. In DNA, the CDR3 is TGTGCCAGCTCACCATCAACGGGGGGTGAAGCTTTCTTT. Its translation is CASSPSTGGEAFF.